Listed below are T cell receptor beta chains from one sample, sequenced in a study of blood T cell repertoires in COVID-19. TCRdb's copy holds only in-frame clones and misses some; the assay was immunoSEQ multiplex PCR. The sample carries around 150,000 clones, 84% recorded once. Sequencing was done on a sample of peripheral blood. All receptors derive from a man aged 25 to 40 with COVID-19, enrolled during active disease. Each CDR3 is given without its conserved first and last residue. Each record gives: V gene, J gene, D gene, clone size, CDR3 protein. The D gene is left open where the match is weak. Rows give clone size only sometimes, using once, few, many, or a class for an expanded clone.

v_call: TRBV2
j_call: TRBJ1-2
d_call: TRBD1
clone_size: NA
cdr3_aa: ARQGDLSNYGYT

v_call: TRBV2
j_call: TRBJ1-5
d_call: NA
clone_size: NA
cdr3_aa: ASSAPTGLQPQH

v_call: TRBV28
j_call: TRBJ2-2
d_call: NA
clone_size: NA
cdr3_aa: ASSHRTVGTGELF

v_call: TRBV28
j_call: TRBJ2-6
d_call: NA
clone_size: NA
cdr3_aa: ASSATRSDVLT

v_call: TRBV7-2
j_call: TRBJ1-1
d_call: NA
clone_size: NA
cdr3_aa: ASSFSTEAF

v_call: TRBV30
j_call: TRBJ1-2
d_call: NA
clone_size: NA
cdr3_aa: AWSFTGGYT

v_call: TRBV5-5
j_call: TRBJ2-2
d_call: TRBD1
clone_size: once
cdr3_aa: ASSGLRGPNTGELF

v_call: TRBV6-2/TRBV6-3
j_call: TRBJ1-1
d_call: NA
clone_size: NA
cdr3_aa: ASSPGGAGVNTEAF

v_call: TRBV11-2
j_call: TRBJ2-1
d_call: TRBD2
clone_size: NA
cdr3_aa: ASSSPGLLGVGEQF

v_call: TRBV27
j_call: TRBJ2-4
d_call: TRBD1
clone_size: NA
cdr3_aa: ASTPSQGAGNIQY

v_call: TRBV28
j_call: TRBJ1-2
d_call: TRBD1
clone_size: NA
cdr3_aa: ASRGDRVNYGYT

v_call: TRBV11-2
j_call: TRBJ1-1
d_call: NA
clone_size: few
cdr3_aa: ASSSTRQAGVAF

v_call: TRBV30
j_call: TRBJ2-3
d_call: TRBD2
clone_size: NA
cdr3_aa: AWSAWTSGSGGAQY

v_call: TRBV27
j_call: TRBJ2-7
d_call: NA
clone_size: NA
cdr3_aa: ASSTRAGPSYEQY

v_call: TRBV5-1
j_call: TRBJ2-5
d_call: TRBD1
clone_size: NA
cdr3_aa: ASSHGQGRNGETQY

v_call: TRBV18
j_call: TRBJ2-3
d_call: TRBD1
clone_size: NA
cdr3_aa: ASSPQGAILADTQY

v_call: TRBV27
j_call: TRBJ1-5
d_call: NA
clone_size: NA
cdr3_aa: ASSPGGSNQPQH

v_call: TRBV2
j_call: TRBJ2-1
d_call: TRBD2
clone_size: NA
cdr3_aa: ASSDRTRRHNEQF

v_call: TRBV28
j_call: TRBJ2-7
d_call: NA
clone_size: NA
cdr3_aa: ASSSSGRRL

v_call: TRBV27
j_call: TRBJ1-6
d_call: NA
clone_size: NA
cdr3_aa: ASSWRDSPLH

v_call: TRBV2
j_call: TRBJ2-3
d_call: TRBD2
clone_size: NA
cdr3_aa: ASRELAGGPSTQY

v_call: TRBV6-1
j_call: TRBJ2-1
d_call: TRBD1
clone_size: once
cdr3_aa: ASSVQGQSSYNEQF

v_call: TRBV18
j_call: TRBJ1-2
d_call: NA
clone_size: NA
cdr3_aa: ASSPSQGNGYT

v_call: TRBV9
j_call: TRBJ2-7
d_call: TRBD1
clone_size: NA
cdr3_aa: ASSPRRGGDEQY

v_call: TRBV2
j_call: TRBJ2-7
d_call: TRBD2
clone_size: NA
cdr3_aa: ASEGSGSPYEQY